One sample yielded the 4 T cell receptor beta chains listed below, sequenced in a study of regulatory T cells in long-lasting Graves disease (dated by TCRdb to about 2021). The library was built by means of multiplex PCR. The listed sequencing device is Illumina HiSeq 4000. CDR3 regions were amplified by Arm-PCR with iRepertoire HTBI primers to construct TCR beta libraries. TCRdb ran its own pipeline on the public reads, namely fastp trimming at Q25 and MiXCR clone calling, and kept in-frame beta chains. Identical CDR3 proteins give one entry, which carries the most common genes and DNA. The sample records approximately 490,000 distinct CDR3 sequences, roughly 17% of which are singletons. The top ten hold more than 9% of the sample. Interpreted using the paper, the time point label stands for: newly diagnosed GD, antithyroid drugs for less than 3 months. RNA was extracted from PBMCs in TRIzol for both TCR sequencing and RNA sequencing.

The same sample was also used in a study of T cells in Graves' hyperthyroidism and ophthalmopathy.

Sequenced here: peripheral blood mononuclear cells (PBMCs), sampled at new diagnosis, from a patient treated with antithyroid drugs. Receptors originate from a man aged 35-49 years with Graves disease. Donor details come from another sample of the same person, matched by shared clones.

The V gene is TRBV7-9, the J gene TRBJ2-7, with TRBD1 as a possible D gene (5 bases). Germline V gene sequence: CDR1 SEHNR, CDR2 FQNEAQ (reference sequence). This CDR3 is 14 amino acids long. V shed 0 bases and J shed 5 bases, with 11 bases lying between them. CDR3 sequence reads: CASSLAADSDEQYF. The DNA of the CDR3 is TGTGCCAGCAGCTTAGCCGCCGACAGTGACGAGCAGTACTTC. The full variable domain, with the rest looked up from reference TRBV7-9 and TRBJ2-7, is DTGVSQNPRHKITKRGQNVTFRCDPISEHNRLYWYRQTLGQGPEFLTYFQNEAQLEKSRLLSDRFSAERPKGSFSTLEIQRTEQGDSAMYLCASSLAADSDEQYFGPGTRLTVT.

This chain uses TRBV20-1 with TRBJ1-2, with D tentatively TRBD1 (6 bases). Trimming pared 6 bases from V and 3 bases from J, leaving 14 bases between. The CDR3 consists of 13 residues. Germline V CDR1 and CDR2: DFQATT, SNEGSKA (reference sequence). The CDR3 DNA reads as TGCAGTGCACTATACAGGGATGACTATGGCTACACCTTC. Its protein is CSALYRDDYGYTF.

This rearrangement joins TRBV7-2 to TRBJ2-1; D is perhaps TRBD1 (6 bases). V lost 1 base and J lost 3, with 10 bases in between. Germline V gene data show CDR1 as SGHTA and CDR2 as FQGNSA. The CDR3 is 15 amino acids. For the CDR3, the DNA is TGTGCCAGCAGCTTAGAGTGGGGGCGCTACAATGAGCAGTTCTTC. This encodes CASSLEWGRYNEQFF.

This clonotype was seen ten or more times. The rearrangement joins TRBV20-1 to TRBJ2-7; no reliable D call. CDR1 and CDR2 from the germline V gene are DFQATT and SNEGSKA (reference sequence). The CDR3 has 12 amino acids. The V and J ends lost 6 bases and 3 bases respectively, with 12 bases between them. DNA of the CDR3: TGCAGTGCCTCAGGACGGCTCTACGAGCAGTACTTC. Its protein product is CSASGRLYEQYF.